One sample yielded the 24 T cell receptor beta chains listed below, sequenced in a study of CD8+ T cells in alopecia areata. Sequencing templates came from extracted RNA that was reverse transcribed into cDNA. Method: immunoSEQ multiplex PCR; TCRdb's copy keeps in-frame clones and lacks some. The sample contains tens of thousands of clones, 51% of which appear only once. What was sequenced was NKG2D-high CD8+ T cells sorted from blood. The receptors were gathered from a human donor with alopecia areata.

The chain joins TRBV30 to TRBJ2-1, with a possible D match to TRBD2 (5 bases). The V gene lost 4 bases and the J gene lost 5 bases, with 9 bases spanning the gap. Germline V CDR1 and CDR2: GTSNPN, SVGIG (reference sequence). The length of the CDR3 is 12 residues. CDR3 in amino acids: CAWTVRDNEQFF. In DNA, the CDR3 is TGTGCCTGGACCGTGAGGGACAATGAGCAGTTCTTC.

The chain combines TRBV10-2 with TRBJ2-1; D is unresolved. Trimming left V 2 bases short and J 6 bases short, with 8 bases between. The V gene's germline CDR1 is WSHSY and CDR2 SAAADI. There are 13 residues in the CDR3. The DNA for the CDR3 is TGCGCCAGCAGTGAGGTGGAGAGCAATGAGCAGTTCTTC. As protein: CASSEVESNEQFF.

The rearrangement uses TRBV27 and TRBJ1-1; D is unclear. Germline CDR1 is MNHEY and CDR2 is SMNVEV (reference sequence). CDR3 length: 13 amino acids. Trimming took off 4 bases at V and 1 base at J, with 7 bases between the two ends. CDR3 in DNA: TGTGCCAGCAGTTACAGTCCGAACACTGAAGCTTTCTTT. Its protein is CASSYSPNTEAFF.

The gene calls are TRBV27 and TRBJ2-1; D is unresolved. CDR3 length: 15 residues. The germline gives CDR1 MNHEY, CDR2 SMNVEV (reference sequence). V dropped 3 bases and J dropped 8 bases, with 17 bases sitting between them. CDR3 sequence (DNA): TGTGCCAGCAGTTTGGGGATCCGGGCTTCGGATGAGCAGTTCTTC. Its translation is CASSLGIRASDEQFF.

This clone was seen more than once but under ten times. The rearrangement joins TRBV4-3 to TRBJ2-1; 9 nucleotides match TRBD1. Looked up from germline, CDR1 is LGHNA and CDR2 is YSLEER. The length of the CDR3 is 19 residues. Germline trimming cut 4 bases from V and 6 bases from J; bases unmatched to any gene: 19. The chain's CDR3 is CASSPHYPGQGYIVNEQFF. CDR3 coding DNA: TGCGCCAGCAGCCCTCACTATCCGGGACAGGGTTATATTGTCAATGAGCAGTTCTTC.

Remarks on this clone: One junction end disagrees with the germline gene, perhaps due to a read error. V is TRBV7-9 and J is TRBJ1-4, with TRBD1 matching 10 bases. The V gene's germline CDR1 is SEHNR and CDR2 FQNEAQ (reference sequence). The CDR3 loop spans 15 amino acids. The CDR3 nucleotides are TGTGCCAGCAGCTCGACAGGGGGCACTAATGGAAAACTGTTTTTT. Translated: CASSSTGGTNGKLFF.

This clone was seen more than once but under ten times. V and J are TRBV28 and TRBJ2-1; 9 nucleotides line up with TRBD1. In germline, CDR1 is MDHEN, CDR2 SYDVKM. The V and J ends lost 5 bases and 9 bases, in that order; junction bases with no gene match: 8. This CDR3 region has 14 residues. The CDR3: CASSIRDRVVEQFF. The CDR3 bases are TGTGCCAGCAGTATCCGGGACAGGGTCGTTGAGCAGTTCTTC.

The chain joins TRBV28 to TRBJ2-7; weak D call: TRBD1 (5 bases). Deletions cut 3 bases from V and 3 bases from J, with 9 bases between. Germline V gene sequence: CDR1 MDHEN, CDR2 SYDVKM. CDR3 length: 13 amino acids. The DNA for the CDR3 is TGTGCCAGCAGTTTCGGCAGGGACTACGAGCAGTACTTC. Translated: CASSFGRDYEQYF.

On this clone: Other DNA sequences in this specimen translate into the identical CDR3. The chain uses TRBV9 and TRBJ2-7, with D possibly matching TRBD1 (5 bases). CDR3 size: 12 residues. In germline, CDR1 is SGDLS, CDR2 YYNGEE. V was cut by 3 bases and J by 3 bases, with 7 bases left in between. The CDR3 sequence is CASSGQGYEQYF. The CDR3 DNA reads as TGTGCCAGCAGCGGTCAGGGCTACGAGCAGTACTTC.

The chain employs TRBV4-3 and TRBJ2-2; D ambiguous. Trimming left V 0 bases short and J 10 bases short, with 24 bases between. CDR3 length equals 18 residues. Germline CDR1 LGHNA, CDR2 YSLEER. The CDR3 sequence: CASSQEVQSWDISTELFF. In nucleotides, the CDR3 is TGCGCCAGCAGCCAAGAGGTTCAGTCGTGGGATATCAGTACGGAGCTGTTTTTT.

This chain uses TRBV25-1 with TRBJ2-7, with D tentatively TRBD1 (5 bases). Trimming removed 4 bases at V and 0 bases at J, with 10 bases between. Germline values: CDR1 MGHDK, CDR2 SYGVNS. CDR3 length: 14 residues. CDR3 in amino acids: CASSVTASSYEQYF. The CDR3 DNA reads TGTGCCAGCAGTGTGACAGCAAGCTCCTACGAGCAGTACTTC.

The gene calls are TRBV23-1 and TRBJ2-5; D ambiguous. TRBV23-1 carries the ORF label, with uncertain function. V lost 3 bases, J lost 3 bases, and 14 bases lay in between. The CDR3 loop spans 15 amino acids. CDR3 amino acids: CASSQNRTSEETQYF. The CDR3 coding sequence is TGCGCCAGCAGTCAGAACAGAACAAGCGAAGAGACCCAGTACTTC.

V and J are TRBV4-1 and TRBJ2-7; no reliable D call. CDR1 and CDR2 from the germline V gene are MGHRA and YSYEKL. CDR3 length: 12 amino acids. V dropped 0 bases and J dropped 6 bases, with 6 bases sitting between them. The DNA for the CDR3 is TGCGCCAGCAGCCAAGACCCAGTCGAGCAGTACTTC. Its translation is CASSQDPVEQYF.

In its sample, this clone was seen a few times. This chain joins TRBV27 and TRBJ2-7; 8 nucleotides match TRBD1. Germline CDR1 MNHEY, CDR2 SMNVEV (reference sequence). This CDR3 comprises 13 residues. V gave up 5 bases and J gave up 3 bases; unmatched junction bases: 3. This chain's CDR3 is CASSGTGLYEQYF. As DNA, the CDR3 is TGTGCCAGCAGTGGGACAGGTCTCTACGAGCAGTACTTC.

The V gene is TRBV4-3, the J gene TRBJ1-1; D unclear. The CDR3 loop spans 13 amino acids. Germline CDR1 reads LGHNA; CDR2 reads YSLEER. V lost 1 base to trimming and J lost 0 bases, with 3 bases between them. This chain's CDR3 is CASSQAVNTEAFF. The CDR3 DNA follows: TGCGCCAGCAGCCAAGCAGTGAACACTGAAGCTTTCTTT.

The CDR3 sequence is CASSQIADSREAFF. The DNA for the CDR3 is TGCGCCAGCAGCCAGATCGCAGACAGCCGCGAAGCTTTCTTT. The gene calls are TRBV4-1 and TRBJ1-1; D might be TRBD1 (5 bases). Germline loops: CDR1 MGHRA, CDR2 YSYEKL. V was clipped by 3 bases and J by 8 bases, with 16 bases between them. The CDR3 totals 14 residues.

The V call is TRBV5-4, the J call TRBJ1-2, with 8 bases aligning to TRBD1. CDR1 is SGHNT, CDR2 YYREEE, per germline (reference sequence). V lost 4 bases, J lost 5 bases, and 13 bases stayed unmatched. There are 16 residues in the CDR3. The CDR3 region is CASSKDRAEVFYGYTF. The CDR3 DNA is TGTGCCAGCAGCAAGGACAGGGCCGAAGTATTTTATGGCTACACCTTC.

The V call is TRBV4-3, the J call TRBJ2-1; D ambiguous. Looked up from germline, CDR1 is LGHNA and CDR2 is YSLEER. This CDR3 has 16 residues. V lost 1 base and J lost 8, with 18 bases in between. The chain's CDR3 is CASSQVRQIPTDEQFF. In DNA, the CDR3 is TGCGCCAGCAGCCAAGTGCGTCAGATCCCGACCGATGAGCAGTTCTTC.

V is TRBV7-9 and J is TRBJ2-4; TRBD2 agrees at 7 bases. CDR3 length equals 17 residues. With V trimmed by 3 bases and J by 0 bases, 8 bases remained unmatched. Germline-derived CDR1 and CDR2 are SEHNR and FQNEAQ (reference sequence). The CDR3 DNA follows: TGTGCCAGCAGCTTCTCACGGGCGGGGGAAGCCAAAAACATTCAGTACTTC. It translates to CASSFSRAGEAKNIQYF.

The V call is TRBV9, the J call TRBJ2-1; no clear D. V lost 7 bases and J lost 0, with 8 bases in between. Germline V CDR1 and CDR2: SGDLS, YYNGEE. The CDR3 consists of 13 residues. CDR3 protein: CASGNSSYNEQFF. The CDR3 DNA sequence: TGTGCCAGCGGGAACAGCTCCTACAATGAGCAGTTCTTC.

This clone was seen only a few times. The J gene is TRBJ2-5, the V gene TRBV28; TRBD1 matches 7 bases. Germline V gene data show CDR1 as MDHEN and CDR2 as SYDVKM. Trimming removed 3 bases from V and 2 bases from J; junction bases left unmatched: 3. This CDR3 has 14 amino acids. CDR3 sequence: CASSLPDRQETQYF. CDR3 in DNA: TGTGCCAGCAGTTTGCCGGACAGGCAAGAGACCCAGTACTTC.

CDR3 bases: TGTGCCAGCGAGGGGGATAGGCAGTACTTC. Translated: CASEGDRQYF. The chain recombines TRBV2 with TRBJ2-7; perhaps TRBD1 as D (6 bases). Germline CDR1 and CDR2: SNHLY and FYNNEI. This CDR3 contains 10 residues. V lost 8 bases and J 9 bases, leaving 11 bases between the germline ends. Combining the CDR3 with reference TRBV2 and TRBJ2-7 gives the whole variable domain EPEVTQTPSHQVTQMGQEVILRCVPISNHLYFYWYRQILGQKVEFLVSFYNNEISEKSEIFDDQFSVERPDGSNFTLKIRSTKLEDSAMYFCASEGDRQYFGPGTRLTVT.

The table lists this clone with a few counts. This chain uses TRBV14 with TRBJ2-3; 7 nucleotides align to TRBD2. V was clipped by 1 base and J by 4 bases; unmatched bases: 8. The CDR3 consists of 16 residues. The germline CDR1 and CDR2 sequences are SGHDN and FVKESK. The CDR3 loop is CASSQVMAGASDTQYF. CDR3 DNA: TGTGCCAGCAGCCAAGTTATGGCGGGAGCTTCAGATACGCAGTATTTT.

This rearrangement joins TRBV12-2 to TRBJ2-7; TRBD1 is the table's D call and was not checked against the DNA. TRBV12-2 is given as a pseudogene. The CDR3 length is 13 residues. The CDR3 reads CASRADTAYEQYF. The CDR3 DNA is TGTGCAAGTCGCGCAGACACAGCCTACGAGCAGTACTTC.